Described below is a single TCR beta chain sequence and its context. This sample stems from a study of blood T cell repertoires in COVID-19. This CDR3 region has 18 residues. V shed 0 bases, J shed 1 base, and the junction held 5 bases outside the gene matches. Germline CDR1 and CDR2: LNHNV and YYDKDF (reference sequence). The table came from immunoSEQ multiplex PCR; TCRdb's copy has only in-frame clones and leaves some out. The sample includes about 480,000 clones, nearly 90% seen only once; the top ten take under 2%. The study recruited people aged roughly 18 to 100 years across about two dozen US areas.

This sequence originates from a young woman with acute COVID-19. The chain combines TRBV15 with TRBJ2-3; 12 bases map to TRBD2. The sequencing sample was made of PBMCs or T cells enriched from blood (not recorded which). The CDR3 sequence is CATSRDPASGGGTDTQYF. The CDR3 DNA follows: TGTGCCACCAGCAGAGATCCGGCTAGCGGGGGGGGCACAGATACGCAGTATTTT. The full variable domain, rest sourced from reference TRBV15 and TRBJ2-3, is DAMVIQNPRYQVTQFGKPVTLSCSQTLNHNVMYWYQQKSSQAPKLLFHYYDKDFNNEADTPDNFQSRRPNTSFCFLDIRSPGLGDTAMYLCATSRDPASGGGTDTQYFGPGTRLTVL.